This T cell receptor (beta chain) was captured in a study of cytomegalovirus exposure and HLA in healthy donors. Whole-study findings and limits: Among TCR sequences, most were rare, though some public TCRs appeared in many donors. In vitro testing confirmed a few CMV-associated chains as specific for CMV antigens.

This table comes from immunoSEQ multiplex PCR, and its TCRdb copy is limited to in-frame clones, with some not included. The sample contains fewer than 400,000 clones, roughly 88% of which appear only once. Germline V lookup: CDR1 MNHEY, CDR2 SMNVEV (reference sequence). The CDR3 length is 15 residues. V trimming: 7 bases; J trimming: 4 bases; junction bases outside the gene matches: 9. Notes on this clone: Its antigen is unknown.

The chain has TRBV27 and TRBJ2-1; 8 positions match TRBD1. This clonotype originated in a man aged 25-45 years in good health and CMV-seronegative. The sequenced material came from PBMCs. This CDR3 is CASTPGQGPYNEQFF. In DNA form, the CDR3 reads TGTGCCAGCACCCCAGGACAGGGTCCTTACAATGAGCAGTTCTTC.